This TCR beta chain was captured by sequencing in a study of blood T cell repertoires in COVID-19. Overall study context: The origin of the acute and convalescent COVID-19 samples was the United States, Italy and Spain.

Here immunoSEQ multiplex PCR was the method, and the copy in TCRdb shows in-frame clones only, minus some. Among hundreds of thousands of clones listed, around four fifths were seen once. The V end was cut by 2 bases, the J end by 5 bases, with 9 bases between. This CDR3 contains 13 residues. The chain couples TRBV12-3 or TRBV12-4 to TRBJ1-1; no firm D call. The origin of this receptor is a middle-aged man with acute or convalescent COVID-19. Input material: peripheral blood. The CDR3 loop reads CASSLTRTTEAFF. CDR3 nucleotide sequence: TGTGCCAGCAGTTTAACCAGAACAACTGAAGCTTTCTTT.